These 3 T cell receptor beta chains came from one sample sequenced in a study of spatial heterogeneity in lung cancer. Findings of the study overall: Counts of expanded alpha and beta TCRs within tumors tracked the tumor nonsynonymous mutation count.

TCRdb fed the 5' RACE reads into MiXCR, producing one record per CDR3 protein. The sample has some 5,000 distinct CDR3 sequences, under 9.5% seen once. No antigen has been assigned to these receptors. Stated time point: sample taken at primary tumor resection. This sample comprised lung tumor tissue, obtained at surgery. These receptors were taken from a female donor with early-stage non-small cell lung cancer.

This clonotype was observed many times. The CDR3 DNA is TGCAGTGCTATAGATATCCAGCGCAGCACAGATACGCAGTATTTT. It yields the protein CSAIDIQRSTDTQYF. The chain combines TRBV20-1 with TRBJ2-3; D is ambiguous. With 4 bases removed from V and 0 bases from J, the gap between germline ends came to 14 bases. The CDR3 length is 15 residues. Germline values: CDR1 DFQATT, CDR2 SNEGSKA (reference sequence).

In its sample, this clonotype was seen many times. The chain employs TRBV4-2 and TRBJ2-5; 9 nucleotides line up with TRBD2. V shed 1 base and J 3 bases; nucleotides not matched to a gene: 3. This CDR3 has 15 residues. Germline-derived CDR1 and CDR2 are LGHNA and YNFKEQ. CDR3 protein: CASSQVPSGEETQYF. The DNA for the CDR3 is TGTGCCAGCAGCCAAGTCCCTAGCGGGGAAGAGACCCAGTACTTC.

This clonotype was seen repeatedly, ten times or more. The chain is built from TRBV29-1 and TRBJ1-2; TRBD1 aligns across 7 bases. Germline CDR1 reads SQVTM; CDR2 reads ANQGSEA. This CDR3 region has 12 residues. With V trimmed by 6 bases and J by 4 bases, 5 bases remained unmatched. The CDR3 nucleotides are TGCAGCGTCCCGACAGGGATCTATGGCTACACCTTC. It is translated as CSVPTGIYGYTF. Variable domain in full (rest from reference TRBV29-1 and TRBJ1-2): SAVISQKPSRDICQRGTSLTIQCQVDSQVTMMFWYRQQPGQSLTLIATANQGSEATYESGFVIDKFPISRPNLTFSTLTVSNMSPEDSSIYLCSVPTGIYGYTFGSGTRLTVV.